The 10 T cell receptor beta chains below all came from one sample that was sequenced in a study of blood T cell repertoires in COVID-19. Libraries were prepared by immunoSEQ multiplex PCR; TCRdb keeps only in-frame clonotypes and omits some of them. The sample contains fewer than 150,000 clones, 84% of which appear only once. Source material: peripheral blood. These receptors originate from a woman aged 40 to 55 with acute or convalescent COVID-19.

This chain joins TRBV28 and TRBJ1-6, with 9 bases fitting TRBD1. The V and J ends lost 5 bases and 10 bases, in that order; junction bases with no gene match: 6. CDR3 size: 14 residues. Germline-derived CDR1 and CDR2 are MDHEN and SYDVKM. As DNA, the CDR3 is TGTGCCAGCAGTAGACAGGGGGACCTCTCACCCCTCCACTTT. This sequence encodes CASSRQGDLSPLHF.

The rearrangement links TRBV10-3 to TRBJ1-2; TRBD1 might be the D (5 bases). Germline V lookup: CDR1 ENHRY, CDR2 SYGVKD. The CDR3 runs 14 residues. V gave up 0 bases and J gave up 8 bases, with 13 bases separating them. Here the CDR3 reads CAISESGASGGYTF. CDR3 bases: TGTGCCATCAGTGAGTCAGGGGCCTCAGGAGGCTACACCTTC.

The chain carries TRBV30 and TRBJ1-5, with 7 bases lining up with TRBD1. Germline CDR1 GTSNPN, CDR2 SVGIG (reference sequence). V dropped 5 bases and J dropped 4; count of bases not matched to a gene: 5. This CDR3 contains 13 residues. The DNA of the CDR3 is TGTGCCTGGGGGGGACAGTTAAATCAGCCCCAGCATTTT. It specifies CAWGGQLNQPQHF.

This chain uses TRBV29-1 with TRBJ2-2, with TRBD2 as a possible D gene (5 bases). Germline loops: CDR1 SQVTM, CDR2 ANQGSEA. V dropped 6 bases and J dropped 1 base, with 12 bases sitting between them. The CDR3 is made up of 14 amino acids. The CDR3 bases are TGCAGCGTCCTAAGGGAGTTGAACACCGGGGAGCTGTTTTTT. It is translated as CSVLRELNTGELFF.

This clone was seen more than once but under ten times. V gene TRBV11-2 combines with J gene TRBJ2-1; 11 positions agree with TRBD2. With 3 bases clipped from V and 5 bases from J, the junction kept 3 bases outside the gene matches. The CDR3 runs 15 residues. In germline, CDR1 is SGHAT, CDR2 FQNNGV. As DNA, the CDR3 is TGTGCCAGCAGCTTCACTAGCGGGGGTAACAATGAGCAGTTCTTC. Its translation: CASSFTSGGNNEQFF.

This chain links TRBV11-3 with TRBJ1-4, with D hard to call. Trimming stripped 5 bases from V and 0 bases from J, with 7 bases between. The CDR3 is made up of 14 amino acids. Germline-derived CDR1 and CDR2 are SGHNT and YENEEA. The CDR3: CASSPSSTNEKLFF. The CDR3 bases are TGTGCCAGCAGCCCCTCCTCAACTAATGAAAAACTGTTTTTT.

Here the CDR3 DNA reads TGTGCCACCAGTGATCGACACAGGGGGAGCCTCAATGAGCAGTTCTTC. This gives the protein CATSDRHRGSLNEQFF. The chain recombines TRBV24-1 with TRBJ2-1, with TRBD1 matching 8 bases. The CDR3 covers 16 residues. With 3 bases clipped from V and 6 bases from J, the junction kept 9 bases outside the gene matches. Germline V gene lookup returns CDR1 KGHDR and CDR2 SFDVKD.

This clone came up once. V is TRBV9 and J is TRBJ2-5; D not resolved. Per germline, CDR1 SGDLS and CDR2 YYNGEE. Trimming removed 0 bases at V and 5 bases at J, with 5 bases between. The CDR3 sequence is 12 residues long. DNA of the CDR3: TGTGCCAGCAGCGTAGAAGAGGAGACCCAGTACTTC. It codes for CASSVEEETQYF.

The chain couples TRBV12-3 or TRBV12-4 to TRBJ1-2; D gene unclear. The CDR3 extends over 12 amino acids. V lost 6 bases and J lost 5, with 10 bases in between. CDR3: CASSRGAYGYTF. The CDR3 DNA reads TGTGCCAGCAGCCGGGGTGCATATGGCTACACCTTC.

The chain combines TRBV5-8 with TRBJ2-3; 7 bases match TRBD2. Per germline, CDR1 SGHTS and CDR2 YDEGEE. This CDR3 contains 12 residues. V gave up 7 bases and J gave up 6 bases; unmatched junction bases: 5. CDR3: CASVRRGDTQYF. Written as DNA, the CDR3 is TGTGCCAGCGTCCGGCGGGGGGATACGCAGTATTTT.